These 30 T cell receptor beta chains share one sample of origin, sequenced in a study of CD8 T cells in acute hepatitis C reinfection. TCRdb's copy holds only in-frame clones and misses some; the assay was immunoSEQ multiplex PCR. The sample carries approximately 40,000 clones, 80% to 90% recorded once. Sample time point: naive CD8 control sorted from an acute-time-point sample. Sequencing was performed on naive CD8+ T cells from PBMCs. The receptors come from a woman aged 18-29 years who spontaneously cleared hepatitis C infection.

J is TRBJ2-4 and V is TRBV27, with D maybe TRBD2 (6 bases). Deletions cut 6 bases from V and 4 bases from J, with 16 bases between. Germline loops: CDR1 MNHEY, CDR2 SMNVEV (reference sequence). This CDR3 region has 15 residues. CDR3: CASSLMSSVKNIQYF. In nucleotides, the CDR3 is TGTGCCAGCAGCCTTATGTCTAGCGTTAAAAACATTCAGTACTTC.

The chain combines TRBV10-3 with TRBJ2-3, with 12 bases fitting TRBD2. Germline V lookup: CDR1 ENHRY, CDR2 SYGVKD. The CDR3 has 17 residues. The trim removed 5 bases at V and 6 bases at J, leaving 12 bases unmatched. CDR3 DNA sequence: TGTGCCATCAGTCTAGCGGGAGGGCCACGCCAAGCCGATACGCAGTATTTT. Protein product: CAISLAGGPRQADTQYF.

The CDR3 spells CASSQDGGADTQYF. CDR3 bases: TGCGCCAGCAGCCAAGATGGGGGGGCGGATACGCAGTATTTT. The chain carries TRBV4-1 and TRBJ2-3; possible D gene TRBD2, 7 bases. V was shortened by 0 bases and J by 6 bases, with 10 bases between the two germline ends. Germline V CDR1 and CDR2: MGHRA, YSYEKL. There are 14 residues in the CDR3.

The rearrangement uses TRBV7-3 and TRBJ2-2, with TRBD1 matching 11 bases. CDR1 and CDR2 from the germline V gene are SGHTA and FQGTGA. The CDR3 is 18 residues long. The ends lost 1 base at V and 6 bases at J; junction bases unmatched: 10. CDR3 nucleotide sequence: TGTGCCAGCAGCTTAATGGGATCTTCGGGACAGGGGGCCGGGGAGCTGTTTTTT. The encoded protein is CASSLMGSSGQGAGELFF.

The V gene is TRBV6-6, the J gene TRBJ1-2, with a tentative D call TRBD1 (5 bases). The CDR3 runs to 12 residues. V shed 8 bases and J shed 4 bases, with 11 bases lying between them. Per germline, CDR1 MNHNY and CDR2 SVGAGI (reference sequence). CDR3 sequence reads: CASGPGSYGYTF. DNA of the CDR3: TGTGCCAGCGGACCAGGGTCCTATGGCTACACCTTC.

The V and J genes are TRBV2 and TRBJ1-2, with D possibly TRBD1 on 5 matching bases. Trimming removed 0 bases at V and 4 bases at J, with 15 bases between. The CDR3 length is 16 residues. Germline CDR1 is SNHLY and CDR2 is FYNNEI. The CDR3 loop reads CASSEALGGGIYGYTF. CDR3 sequence (DNA): TGTGCCAGCAGTGAAGCGCTTGGGGGGGGAATCTATGGCTACACCTTC.

The V call is TRBV29-1, the J call TRBJ2-4; perhaps TRBD1 as D (6 bases). The germline gives CDR1 SQVTM, CDR2 ANQGSEA. The length of the CDR3 is 13 residues. V lost 6 bases to trimming and J lost 5 bases, with 14 bases between them. CDR3 DNA: TGCAGCGTAGGACAGTCAAGGGAAAACATTCAGTACTTC. Protein sequence: CSVGQSRENIQYF.

The chain couples TRBV9 to TRBJ2-4, with 9 bases identical to TRBD1. The V gene end was trimmed by 2 bases and the J gene end by 8 bases; junction bases not matched to a gene: 14. CDR1 and CDR2 (germline): SGDLS, YYNGEE. The CDR3 is 17 amino acids. CDR3 nucleotide sequence: TGTGCCAGCAGCGTGGGGGGACAGGGTTTTGGTTTGGACATTCAGTACTTC. It encodes CASSVGGQGFGLDIQYF.

The rearrangement uses TRBV2 and TRBJ2-1; D gene ambiguous. The V end lost 6 bases, the J end lost 0 bases, and 15 bases lay between the germline ends. CDR3 size: 16 residues. CDR1 and CDR2 (germline): SNHLY, FYNNEI. The CDR3 loop reads CASSDDISVSYNEQFF. The CDR3 DNA is TGTGCCAGCAGCGACGACATCTCGGTCTCCTACAATGAGCAGTTCTTC.

The J gene is TRBJ2-7, the V gene TRBV7-9; D not certain. The CDR3 sequence is 16 residues long. The V end lost 4 bases, the J end lost 2 bases, and 18 bases lay between the germline ends. Germline values: CDR1 SEHNR, CDR2 FQNEAQ (reference sequence). The CDR3 region has the DNA TGTGCCAGCAGCTCGAACGGGCCTCCTAAGGCCTACGAGCAGTACTTC. It translates to CASSSNGPPKAYEQYF.

The chain combines TRBV5-5 with TRBJ2-7; 9 bases are shared with TRBD1. The CDR3 runs to 14 residues. With V trimmed by 2 bases and J by 2 bases, 2 bases remained unmatched. The germline CDR1 and CDR2 sequences are SGHKS and YYEKEE (reference sequence). This CDR3 is CASSFRDRAYEQYF. The DNA of the CDR3 is TGTGCCAGCAGCTTCCGGGACAGGGCCTACGAGCAGTACTTC.

The chain combines TRBV6-5 with TRBJ2-5; D is possibly TRBD2 (6 bases). The V gene's germline CDR1 is MNHEY and CDR2 SVGAGI. V was cut by 8 bases and J by 1 base, with 14 bases left in between. The CDR3 has 14 residues. CDR3 sequence (DNA): TGTGCCAGCCGTACCCCGGGAGCCCAAGAGACCCAGTACTTC. Its protein product is CASRTPGAQETQYF.

The rearrangement uses TRBV9 and TRBJ2-3; D unclear. The CDR3 is 15 amino acids. V shed 0 bases and J shed 2 bases, with 10 bases lying between them. Germline lookup yields CDR1 SGDLS and CDR2 YYNGEE. CDR3 sequence (DNA): TGTGCCAGCAGCGTAGGAGCGTACTCCACAGATACGCAGTATTTT. It yields the protein CASSVGAYSTDTQYF.

A few counts support this clone. This chain links TRBV4-1 with TRBJ1-1, with D unclear. Trimming removed 1 base at V and 1 base at J, with 4 bases between. This CDR3 comprises 13 residues. CDR1 is MGHRA, CDR2 YSYEKL, per germline. CDR3 coding DNA: TGCGCCAGCAGCCAAGGGGGGAACACTGAAGCTTTCTTT. This codes for CASSQGGNTEAFF.

The V call is TRBV27, the J call TRBJ2-7, with D unresolved. Germline values: CDR1 MNHEY, CDR2 SMNVEV (reference sequence). The V end was cut by 1 base, the J end by 2 bases, with 6 bases between. This CDR3 is 13 amino acids long. The CDR3 DNA reads TGTGCCAGCAGTTTATACATAGCCTACGAGCAGTACTTC. Amino acid sequence: CASSLYIAYEQYF.

The rearrangement links TRBV6-5 to TRBJ1-1; possible D gene TRBD1, 5 bases. This CDR3 has 15 amino acids. Germline V gene sequence: CDR1 MNHEY, CDR2 SVGAGI. V was shortened by 8 bases and J by 1 base, with 17 bases between the two germline ends. CDR3 coding DNA: TGTGCCAGCCGGGGGTTGTGGGTCAGGAACACTGAAGCTTTCTTT. It translates to CASRGLWVRNTEAFF.

J is TRBJ2-3 and V is TRBV9; a weak D match, TRBD2 (5 bases). V was clipped by 0 bases and J by 0 bases, with 14 bases between them. The CDR3 is made up of 17 amino acids. Germline CDR1 reads SGDLS; CDR2 reads YYNGEE. The CDR3 DNA follows: TGTGCCAGCAGCGTAGCGGGAACCCCCCTTAGCACAGATACGCAGTATTTT. It codes for CASSVAGTPLSTDTQYF.

V and J are TRBV5-4 and TRBJ2-5, with TRBD1 matching over 10 bases. The ends lost 7 bases at V and 5 bases at J; junction bases unmatched: 23. The CDR3 consists of 19 residues. Germline CDR1 SGHNT, CDR2 YYREEE (reference sequence). The CDR3 DNA reads as TGTGCCAGCGGACCGATGGGAATTGCGGGACAGGGGACGGGGGAGACCCAGTACTTC. Translation gives CASGPMGIAGQGTGETQYF.

This clone was detected only once. The chain uses TRBV27 and TRBJ2-7; tentatively, D is TRBD2 (6 bases). Looked up from germline, CDR1 is MNHEY and CDR2 is SMNVEV (reference sequence). The CDR3 totals 18 residues. Between the trimmed V and J ends, which lost 6 bases and 0 bases, there was a span of 24 bases. The CDR3: CASRRGIAAGLISYEQYF. The CDR3 DNA follows: TGTGCCAGCAGACGAGGGATTGCTGCGGGACTTATCTCCTACGAGCAGTACTTC.

The CDR3 sequence is CASSDGAYNEQFF. The CDR3 DNA sequence: TGTGCCAGCAGTGATGGGGCCTACAATGAGCAGTTCTTC. The V call is TRBV2, the J call TRBJ2-1; no definite D call. Germline values: CDR1 SNHLY, CDR2 FYNNEI. The CDR3 is 13 residues long. The V and J ends lost 3 bases and 2 bases respectively, with 5 bases between them.

The genes are TRBV7-9 and TRBJ1-2; weak D call: TRBD1 (5 bases). The V end was cut by 4 bases, the J end by 5 bases, with 17 bases between. Germline V gives CDR1 SEHNR, CDR2 FQNEAQ (reference sequence). The length of the CDR3 is 15 residues. Written as DNA, the CDR3 is TGTGCCAGCAGCTATACACTCGACAGCACTTATGGCTACACCTTC. Protein product: CASSYTLDSTYGYTF.

The chain employs TRBV29-1 and TRBJ2-2; 12 bases align to TRBD2. Germline V gives CDR1 SQVTM, CDR2 ANQGSEA. CDR3 length equals 19 residues. With V trimmed by 5 bases and J by 2 bases, 15 bases remained unmatched. In nucleotides, the CDR3 is TGCAGCGTTCCCGGGGGGCCTGATGGACTAGCGGGAAACACCGGGGAGCTGTTTTTT. Protein: CSVPGGPDGLAGNTGELFF.

CDR3 protein: CASSLVQGTGELFF. CDR3 nucleotide sequence: TGTGCCAGCAGCTTAGTTCAGGGAACCGGGGAGCTGTTTTTT. The chain has TRBV7-9 and TRBJ2-2; TRBD1 is a possible D gene (5 bases). CDR1 and CDR2 from the germline V gene are SEHNR and FQNEAQ (reference sequence). The V and J ends lost 1 base and 5 bases respectively, with 8 bases between them. The CDR3 sequence is 14 residues long.

The V and J genes are TRBV6-6 and TRBJ2-3; D not resolved. The CDR3 runs 15 residues. Trimming shortened V by 0 bases and J by 6 bases, and 13 bases separated the two germline ends. From germline, CDR1 is MNHNY and CDR2 SVGAGI (reference sequence). CDR3 region: CASSYSFPHGDTQYF. CDR3 DNA sequence: TGTGCCAGCAGTTACTCGTTCCCCCATGGGGATACGCAGTATTTT.

V gene TRBV19 combines with J gene TRBJ2-1, with 7 nucleotides matching TRBD1. The CDR3 spans 15 residues. Losses at the gene ends were 3 bases for V and 5 bases for J; bases not matched to a gene: 7. Germline CDR1 LNHDA, CDR2 SQIVND (reference sequence). CDR3 residues: CASSIQAGGHNEQFF. DNA of the CDR3: TGTGCCAGTAGTATTCAGGCAGGGGGACACAATGAGCAGTTCTTC.

This chain connects TRBV7-3 to TRBJ2-2, with 7 bases matching TRBD1. CDR1 is SGHTA, CDR2 FQGTGA, per germline. This CDR3 comprises 16 residues. Unmatched junction bases numbered 8, after V lost 5 bases and J lost 2 bases. The CDR3 DNA sequence: TGTGCCAGCAGCCCGTACGGGACAGCAAACACCGGGGAGCTGTTTTTT. Protein: CASSPYGTANTGELFF.

The chain links TRBV7-6 to TRBJ2-1; 9 nucleotides line up with TRBD2. V lost 2 bases to trimming and J lost 3 bases; unmatched junction nucleotides: 8. Germline V CDR1 and CDR2: SGHVS, FNYEAQ. This CDR3 contains 17 residues. CDR3: CASSLSLAGGYYNEQFF. DNA of the CDR3: TGTGCCAGCAGCTTAAGTTTGGCGGGAGGGTACTACAATGAGCAGTTCTTC.

The J gene is TRBJ2-1, the V gene TRBV11-2, with D uncertain. The V and J ends lost 3 bases and 6 bases respectively, with 9 bases between them. Per germline, CDR1 SGHAT and CDR2 FQNNGV. The CDR3 extends over 13 amino acids. Written as DNA, the CDR3 is TGTGCCAGCAGCTTCCCCACGGGCAATGAGCAGTTCTTC. It specifies CASSFPTGNEQFF.

The J gene is TRBJ2-5, the V gene TRBV18, with D possibly TRBD1 on 6 matching bases. The CDR3 is 15 residues long. The germline CDR1 and CDR2 sequences are KGHSH and LQKENI. Deletions cut 2 bases from V and 5 bases from J, with 15 bases between. The CDR3 reads CASSPSKQGWETQYF. The DNA for the CDR3 is TGTGCCAGCTCACCATCTAAACAGGGATGGGAGACCCAGTACTTC.

The J gene is TRBJ2-7, the V gene TRBV28, with 10 bases aligning to TRBD2. CDR1 is MDHEN, CDR2 SYDVKM, per germline. There are 15 residues in the CDR3. J gave up 1 base and V 2 bases, and 2 bases lay outside the gene matches. CDR3 residues: CASSLRTSGSYEQYF. CDR3 DNA: TGTGCCAGCAGTTTAAGGACTAGCGGATCCTACGAGCAGTACTTC.